These 29 T cell receptor beta chains share one sample of origin, sequenced in a study of CD8 T cells in Susac syndrome. RNA in amounts of roughly 0.5 to 1 ug was reverse transcribed with random hexamers. TCRdb re-analysed the immunoSEQ multiplex PCR reads in MiXCR, keeping a single row per CDR3 protein. Seen here are about 53,000 distinct CDR3 sequences, approximately 95% observed once, and the top ten hold roughly 0.8%. Sequences were obtained from CD8+ T cells from PBMCs. The receptors derive from a human donor with Susac syndrome.

The CDR3 sequence is CASRTPGPGANVLTF. The CDR3 region has the DNA TGTGCCAGCAGGACCCCGGGCCCTGGGGCCAACGTCCTGACTTTC. The chain uses TRBV21-1 and TRBJ2-6. TRBV21-1 is assigned pseudogene status. The CDR3 loop spans 15 amino acids.

The rearrangement joins TRBV14 to TRBJ1-6; D is unresolved. The germline V and J ends were trimmed by 3 bases and 6 bases, with 9 bases remaining between them. Germline V gene sequence: CDR1 SGHDN, CDR2 FVKESK. The CDR3 runs 14 residues. This CDR3 reads CASSHPAGNSPLHF. The CDR3 bases are TGTGCCAGCAGCCACCCAGCGGGTAATTCACCCCTCCACTTT.

The rearrangement uses TRBV20-1 and TRBJ2-3; TRBD2 might be the D (5 bases). The CDR3 extends over 14 amino acids. The germline V gene encodes CDR1 DFQATT and CDR2 SNEGSKA (reference sequence). Trimming cost V 6 bases and J 5 bases, with 18 bases left between them. CDR3 in amino acids: CSAHYEGPGDTQYF. The CDR3 coding sequence is TGCAGTGCCCACTACGAGGGTCCTGGAGATACGCAGTATTTT.

This chain connects TRBV12-3 or TRBV12-4 to TRBJ2-1; a weak D match, TRBD2 (5 bases). V was pared by 5 bases and J by 8 bases, with 13 bases between. This CDR3 is built from 13 residues. The CDR3 loop reads CASSAPGRDEQFF. CDR3 DNA sequence: TGTGCCAGCAGTGCCCCGGGAAGGGATGAGCAGTTCTTC.

This clonotype was seen just once. The V gene is TRBV9, the J gene TRBJ2-5; D might be TRBD1 (7 bases). V dropped 4 bases and J dropped 2 bases, with 18 bases sitting between them. Germline loops: CDR1 SGDLS, CDR2 YYNGEE. The length of the CDR3 is 16 residues. This CDR3 reads CASSSQGGGPQETQYF. The CDR3 bases are TGTGCCAGCAGCAGTCAGGGGGGCGGTCCACAAGAGACCCAGTACTTC.

The chain has TRBV2 and TRBJ2-1, with D possibly being TRBD2 (7 bases). The CDR3 covers 16 residues. Per germline, CDR1 SNHLY and CDR2 FYNNEI. V shed 4 bases and J shed 2 bases, with 15 bases lying between them. The CDR3 coding sequence is TGTGCCAGCAGTGTTTGGGAGGGGGTCCCCTACAATGAGCAGTTCTTC. This sequence encodes CASSVWEGVPYNEQFF.

V is TRBV7-9 and J is TRBJ2-6; possibly TRBD1 or TRBD2 for D (5 bases each). V was clipped by 1 base and J by 0 bases, with 7 bases between them. Per germline, CDR1 SEHNR and CDR2 FQNEAQ (reference sequence). The CDR3 sequence is 16 residues long. CDR3 amino acids: CASSLDGASGANVLTF. DNA of the CDR3: TGTGCCAGCAGCTTAGACGGGGCCTCTGGGGCCAACGTCCTGACTTTC.

This clonotype was counted once. The chain joins TRBV7-2 to TRBJ1-6; tentatively, D is TRBD1 (5 bases). Looked up from germline, CDR1 is SGHTA and CDR2 is FQGNSA. The CDR3 extends over 17 amino acids. Trimming took off 2 bases at V and 7 bases at J, with 18 bases between the two ends. The CDR3 reads CASSLPPGIQWNSPLHF. The CDR3 DNA is TGTGCCAGCAGCTTACCACCAGGGATTCAGTGGAATTCACCCCTCCACTTT.

J is TRBJ2-1 and V is TRBV27, with a possible D match to TRBD1 (6 bases). The V and J ends lost 4 bases and 6 bases respectively, with 13 bases between them. Looked up from germline, CDR1 is MNHEY and CDR2 is SMNVEV (reference sequence). The length of the CDR3 is 14 residues. The CDR3 loop reads CASSSGTSGNEQFF. Here the CDR3 DNA reads TGTGCCAGCAGTTCCGGGACAAGCGGCAATGAGCAGTTCTTC.

The chain recombines TRBV5-4 with TRBJ1-2; D perhaps matches TRBD1 (5 bases). Per the germline V gene, CDR1 is SGHNT and CDR2 is YYREEE (reference sequence). V lost 4 bases and J lost 7, with 17 bases in between. The CDR3 spans 14 residues. The DNA for the CDR3 is TGTGCCAGCAGCCAGGGACGGACCGTTCCTGGCTACACCTTC. This sequence encodes CASSQGRTVPGYTF. Filled out from reference TRBV5-4 and TRBJ1-2, the complete variable domain reads ETGVTQSPTHLIKTRGQQVTLRCSSQSGHNTVSWYQQALGQGPQFIFQYYREEENGRGNFPPRFSGLQFPNYSSELNVNALELDDSALYLCASSQGRTVPGYTFGSGTRLTVV.

This chain links TRBV20-1 with TRBJ1-1, with no clear D. Trimming cost V 0 bases and J 8 bases, with 7 bases left between them. CDR1 DFQATT and CDR2 SNEGSKA come from the germline V gene (reference sequence). The CDR3 is 11 residues long. CDR3 DNA: TGCAGTGCTAGAGAGACGGAAGAAGCTTTCTTT. This gives the protein CSARETEEAFF.

The rearrangement uses TRBV20-1 and TRBJ2-5; possible D gene TRBD2, 5 bases. Trimming removed 3 bases from V and 0 bases from J, with 11 bases in between. Germline values: CDR1 DFQATT, CDR2 SNEGSKA (reference sequence). The CDR3 is 14 amino acids. CDR3 sequence: CSASQRKNQETQYF. In DNA, the CDR3 is TGCAGTGCTAGTCAGCGGAAAAACCAAGAGACCCAGTACTTC.

This clonotype has a single count. The CDR3: CASSARTGVNTEAFF. The CDR3 coding sequence is TGTGCCAGCAGCGCCCGGACAGGGGTGAACACTGAAGCTTTCTTT. The rearrangement joins TRBV9 to TRBJ1-1; 9 bases match TRBD1. CDR1 and CDR2 from the germline V gene are SGDLS and YYNGEE. The CDR3 is 15 residues long. Losses at the gene ends were 3 bases for V and 0 bases for J; bases not matched to a gene: 3.

The chain uses TRBV7-9 and TRBJ2-3, with D possibly TRBD1 on 6 matching bases. This CDR3 contains 16 residues. Germline V lookup: CDR1 SEHNR, CDR2 FQNEAQ (reference sequence). Trimming removed 3 bases at V and 5 bases at J, with 18 bases between. CDR3 sequence (DNA): TGTGCCAGCAGCTTGTTAACGGACAGACAAGGAGATACGCAGTATTTT. Its translation is CASSLLTDRQGDTQYF.

The rearrangement uses TRBV6-2 or TRBV6-3 and TRBJ2-7; possibly TRBD1 for D (6 bases). CDR1 and CDR2 from the germline V gene are MNHEY and SVGEGT. This CDR3 is built from 13 residues. Trimming took off 6 bases at V and 6 bases at J, with 15 bases between the two ends. The CDR3 protein is CASSPTGWGEQYF. The CDR3 DNA reads as TGTGCCAGCAGCCCGACAGGATGGGGCGAGCAGTACTTC.

The chain joins TRBV12-3 or TRBV12-4 to TRBJ1-1; D ambiguous. V dropped 8 bases and J dropped 1 base, with 5 bases sitting between them. The length of the CDR3 is 11 residues. DNA for the CDR3: TGTGCCAGCCGGCAGAACACTGAAGCTTTCTTT. This gives the protein CASRQNTEAFF.

CDR3 sequence reads: CASSQESSGVYEQYF. The CDR3 DNA is TGCGCCAGCAGCCAAGAATCGTCAGGCGTCTACGAGCAGTACTTC. V and J are TRBV4-3 and TRBJ2-7; D remains unclear. This CDR3 contains 15 residues. Germline V gene data show CDR1 as LGHNA and CDR2 as YSLEER. V was shortened by 0 bases and J by 3 bases, with 12 bases between the two germline ends.

V gene TRBV27 combines with J gene TRBJ2-3; weak D call: TRBD2 (6 bases). V shed 4 bases and J shed 0 bases, with 11 bases lying between them. Germline V gene sequence: CDR1 MNHEY, CDR2 SMNVEV (reference sequence). This CDR3 spans 15 amino acids. The CDR3 here is CASSSVGTSTDTQYF. In nucleotides, the CDR3 is TGTGCCAGCAGTTCAGTTGGGACTAGCACAGATACGCAGTATTTT.

The rearrangement joins TRBV20-1 to TRBJ2-5; TRBD2 matches at 8 bases. CDR1 and CDR2 from the germline V gene are DFQATT and SNEGSKA (reference sequence). The J segment lost 5 bases and the V segment lost 3 bases, leaving 14 bases of the junction unmatched. This CDR3 is 16 amino acids long. The CDR3 spells CSASTSAGGAWETQYF. The CDR3, as DNA: TGCAGTGCTAGTACCAGCGCGGGGGGCGCATGGGAGACCCAGTACTTC.

As to this clonotype: At one end the junction does not follow the germline gene, possibly because of a read error. V and J are TRBV7-7 and TRBJ2-1; weak D call: TRBD1 (6 bases). CDR1 and CDR2 (germline): SSHAT, FNYEAQ (reference sequence). CDR3 length: 13 amino acids. CDR3 loop: CASSSTGEHEQFF. In DNA, the CDR3 is TGTGCTAGCAGCTCGACAGGCGAGCATGAGCAGTTCTTC.

This chain joins TRBV13 and TRBJ2-7; 12 bases fit TRBD1. Trimming at V came to 4 bases and at J to 5 bases, leaving 6 bases not matched to a gene. CDR3 length: 15 residues. Germline V gene sequence: CDR1 PRHDT, CDR2 FYEKMQ (reference sequence). For the CDR3, the DNA is TGTGCCAGCAGCTCCGGGACAGGGGGCTTAAACGAGCAGTACTTC. Translated, it gives CASSSGTGGLNEQYF.

The CDR3 DNA is TGCGCCAGCAGCCAAGATTCGGGCGGGCCCGAAGCTTTCTTT. Its protein is CASSQDSGGPEAFF. The chain links TRBV4-3 to TRBJ1-1; no firm D call. Germline V gene data show CDR1 as LGHNA and CDR2 as YSLEER. The CDR3 length is 14 residues. Between the trimmed V and J ends, which lost 0 bases and 8 bases, there was a span of 13 bases.

This clonotype was found once. This chain connects TRBV29-1 to TRBJ2-7; D is ambiguous. Germline assignment: CDR1 SQVTM and CDR2 ANQGSEA. This CDR3 spans 11 amino acids. V was pared by 7 bases and J by 4 bases, with 11 bases between. CDR3 sequence reads: CSGRYGYEQYF. In nucleotides, the CDR3 is TGCAGCGGTAGGTACGGTTACGAGCAGTACTTC.

This clonotype appeared a single time. The rearrangement links TRBV7-9 to TRBJ2-7; 9 nucleotides line up with TRBD1. This CDR3 has 15 residues. V was clipped by 4 bases and J by 2 bases; unmatched bases: 6. Germline V CDR1 and CDR2: SEHNR, FQNEAQ (reference sequence). CDR3 residues: CASSSNRDRAYEQYF. The CDR3 DNA is TGTGCCAGCAGCTCCAACCGGGACAGGGCCTACGAGCAGTACTTC.

The J gene is TRBJ1-4, the V gene TRBV28; 8 bases map to TRBD1. Trimming cost V 7 bases and J 11 bases; bases outside gene matches: 12. CDR1 is MDHEN, CDR2 SYDVKM, per germline. The CDR3 covers 14 residues. The CDR3: CASTLGQASRKLFF. The CDR3, as DNA: TGTGCCAGCACCCTGGGACAGGCCTCGAGGAAACTGTTTTTT.

The V gene is TRBV5-1, the J gene TRBJ1-6; TRBD1 aligns across 8 bases. In germline, CDR1 is SGHRS, CDR2 YFSETQ. Trimming at V came to 2 bases and at J to 3 bases, leaving 7 bases not matched to a gene. There are 17 residues in the CDR3. This CDR3 is CASSLNLGQGYNSPLHF. The CDR3 DNA reads TGCGCCAGCAGCTTAAACCTTGGACAGGGCTATAATTCACCCCTCCACTTT.

This chain connects TRBV20-1 to TRBJ2-5; 7 bases line up with TRBD1. The J segment lost 5 bases and the V segment lost 3 bases, leaving 9 bases of the junction unmatched. Germline V lookup: CDR1 DFQATT, CDR2 SNEGSKA (reference sequence). The CDR3 totals 14 residues. The CDR3 spells CSASIRQGEETQYF. The CDR3 DNA is TGCAGTGCTAGCATCCGACAGGGCGAGGAGACCCAGTACTTC.

V usage is TRBV5-1 and J usage is TRBJ1-2, with D possibly being TRBD1 (5 bases). Deletions cut 1 base from V and 3 bases from J, with 10 bases between. Per germline, CDR1 SGHRS and CDR2 YFSETQ. The CDR3 contains 14 residues. The CDR3 DNA reads TGCGCCAGCAGCTTGTCGGCGGGGGACTATGGCTACACCTTC. It encodes CASSLSAGDYGYTF. The variable domain in full, completed from reference TRBV5-1 and TRBJ1-2, reads KAGVTQTPRYLIKTRGQQVTLSCSPISGHRSVSWYQQTPGQGLQFLFEYFSETQRNKGNFPGRFSGRQFSNSRSEMNVSTLELGDSALYLCASSLSAGDYGYTFGSGTRLTVV.

This clonotype was seen only once. This sequence joins TRBV6-6 and TRBJ2-1; 9 bases fit TRBD2. V shed 5 bases, J shed 2 bases, and the junction held 4 bases outside the gene matches. Germline loops: CDR1 MNHNY, CDR2 SVGAGI (reference sequence). The length of the CDR3 is 15 residues. CDR3 sequence reads: CASSPRGGAYNEQFF. CDR3 bases: TGTGCCAGCAGTCCCCGCGGGGGGGCCTACAATGAGCAGTTCTTC.